What follows describes a single T cell receptor beta chain. This specimen comes from a study of PD-L1 blockade in urothelial cancer. Looking at the study overall: Blood samples had a median of 141,255 T cells.

Spiking of synthetic TCR analog templates was performed in each PCR. Produced via immunoSEQ multiplex PCR; TCRdb's table is partial and in-frame only. The sample consists of 70,000 to 85,000 clones, around four fifths of them appearing once. The CDR3 sequence is 11 residues long. The V gene's germline CDR1 is DFQATT and CDR2 SNEGSKA (reference sequence). V was trimmed by 6 bases and J by 12 bases, leaving 18 bases between them. The chain is built from TRBV20-1 and TRBJ2-7; weak D call: TRBD2 (6 bases). Sequenced here: PBMCs, sampled around atezolizumab (anti-PD-L1) treatment. This sequence originates from a man in his sixties or seventies with urothelial cancer. The CDR3 DNA sequence: TGCAGTGCGGGACCAACTAGCTGGGCGTACTTC. This gives the protein CSAGPTSWAYF.